This TCR beta chain was profiled in a study of blood T cell repertoires in COVID-19. Germline lookup yields CDR1 MNHNS and CDR2 SASEGT. V was pared by 4 bases and J by 2 bases, with 6 bases of the junction left unmatched. CDR3 size: 16 residues. Profiled with immunoSEQ multiplex PCR; TCRdb holds only in-frame clones, not every one. Of about 83,000 clones listed, around 88% are singletons. The receptor comes from a man between 50 and 59 years old with active COVID-19. Sequencing was carried out using peripheral blood. V usage is TRBV6-1 and J usage is TRBJ1-5; 9 bases are shared with TRBD1. CDR3 protein: CASSAGTGFGNQPQHF. The CDR3 DNA sequence: TGTGCCAGCAGTGCAGGGACAGGGTTTGGCAATCAGCCCCAGCATTTT.